Shown below are 7 T cell receptor beta chains from a single sample sequenced in a study of shared clonotypes between healthy human individuals. Only CD45RO-negative cells positively selected for CCR7 counted as naive CD8 cells, so terminally differentiated effector memory CD45RA+ cells were excluded. Assay: immunoSEQ multiplex PCR; the TCRdb copy retains only in-frame clones and omits some. The sample holds about 2 million clones, 85% to 95% seen once. The sequenced sample was naive CD8+ T cells sorted from blood. Receptor source: a man between 18 and 29 years old in good health.

V gene TRBV10-3 combines with J gene TRBJ2-3; TRBD1 aligns across 7 bases. CDR3 length: 16 residues. Germline values: CDR1 ENHRY, CDR2 SYGVKD. V was pared by 2 bases and J by 6 bases, with 11 bases of the junction left unmatched. The chain's CDR3 is CAISELTDRVGDTQYF. DNA of the CDR3: TGTGCCATCAGTGAGCTAACCGACAGGGTTGGCGATACGCAGTATTTT.

This chain joins TRBV6-5 and TRBJ1-1, with D perhaps matching TRBD1 (5 bases). V dropped 0 bases and J dropped 5 bases, with 13 bases sitting between them. This CDR3 has 15 amino acids. The germline V gene has CDR1 MNHEY and CDR2 SVGAGI. CDR3 region: CASSYSSGTRTEAFF. For the CDR3, the DNA is TGTGCCAGCAGTTACTCGTCAGGGACCAGGACTGAAGCTTTCTTT.

Note on this clone: At the DNA level, this CDR3 is encoded by other sequences in the same sample as well. The V call is TRBV5-6, the J call TRBJ2-7, with TRBD1 as a possible D gene (6 bases). There are 13 residues in the CDR3. Between the trimmed V and J ends, which lost 3 bases and 2 bases, there was a span of 9 bases. CDR1 and CDR2 (germline): SGHDT, YYEEEE. CDR3 in amino acids: CASSYWTAYEQYF. CDR3 bases: TGTGCCAGCAGCTACTGGACAGCCTACGAGCAGTACTTC.

This sequence joins TRBV27 and TRBJ2-7; D is possibly TRBD1 (6 bases). Germline loops: CDR1 MNHEY, CDR2 SMNVEV (reference sequence). The CDR3 runs 13 residues. V shed 10 bases and J shed 3 bases, with 16 bases lying between them. This chain's CDR3 is CATRGTGIYEQYF. The CDR3 DNA is TGTGCCACGAGGGGAACAGGGATCTACGAGCAGTACTTC.

The chain links TRBV30 to TRBJ2-1; D remains unclear. Per the germline V gene, CDR1 is GTSNPN and CDR2 is SVGIG (reference sequence). Trimming cost V 1 base and J 0 bases, with 10 bases left between them. The CDR3 loop spans 15 amino acids. For the CDR3, the DNA is TGTGCCTGGAGTGAAGCAGGTGGCTCCTACAATGAGCAGTTCTTC. This encodes CAWSEAGGSYNEQFF.

The chain uses TRBV5-6 and TRBJ2-5; no firm D call. This CDR3 has 13 amino acids. The germline gives CDR1 SGHDT, CDR2 YYEEEE. V was trimmed by 2 bases and J by 1 base, leaving 6 bases between them. This CDR3 is CASSFSIQETQYF. The CDR3 DNA reads as TGTGCCAGCAGCTTCAGTATCCAAGAGACCCAGTACTTC.

The V call is TRBV2, the J call TRBJ2-5, with D hard to call. Trimming left V 7 bases short and J 1 base short, with 13 bases between. The CDR3 length is 14 residues. CDR1 and CDR2 from the germline V gene are SNHLY and FYNNEI. The CDR3 region is CASNLLGFQETQYF. The CDR3, as DNA: TGTGCCAGCAACCTCCTAGGTTTCCAAGAGACCCAGTACTTC.